The 17 T cell receptor beta chains below come from one sample, sequenced in a study of blood T cell repertoires in COVID-19. TCRdb's copy holds only in-frame clones and misses some; the assay was immunoSEQ multiplex PCR. The table lists some 340,000 clones, about 89% of them singletons, with about 5.4% in the top ten. The sequenced sample was PBMCs or T cells enriched from blood (not recorded which). Receptors originate from a woman aged 25-40 years who had recovered from COVID-19.

V usage is TRBV11-2 and J usage is TRBJ2-7; 10 nucleotides match TRBD1. V was clipped by 8 bases and J by 2 bases; unmatched bases: 6. The CDR3 covers 14 residues. Germline V gene data show CDR1 as SGHAT and CDR2 as FQNNGV. This CDR3 is CASGSGTGAYEQYF. The CDR3 DNA reads as TGTGCCAGCGGTTCCGGGACAGGGGCCTACGAGCAGTACTTC.

The V and J genes are TRBV19 and TRBJ1-6; D possibly corresponds to TRBD1 (5 bases). The CDR3 is 14 residues long. CDR1 LNHDA and CDR2 SQIVND come from the germline V gene (reference sequence). V was shortened by 5 bases and J by 7 bases, with 12 bases between the two germline ends. The CDR3 nucleotides read TGTGCCAGTAGTGGAGGGACGGCCAATTCACCCCTCCACTTT. This codes for CASSGGTANSPLHF.

The V and J genes are TRBV7-9 and TRBJ1-1, with 8 bases aligning to TRBD1. The CDR3 has 14 amino acids. V lost 5 bases, J lost 6 bases, and 8 bases stayed unmatched. From germline, CDR1 is SEHNR and CDR2 FQNEAQ (reference sequence). The CDR3 spells CASSRSGQGPEAFF. DNA for the CDR3: TGTGCCAGCAGCCGTTCTGGACAGGGCCCTGAAGCTTTCTTT.

This chain connects TRBV2 to TRBJ1-1; no clear D. Germline loops: CDR1 SNHLY, CDR2 FYNNEI. This CDR3 is 14 amino acids long. Trimming shortened V by 3 bases and J by 3 bases, and 11 bases separated the two germline ends. Here the CDR3 reads CASSERIGDTEAFF. The CDR3 coding sequence is TGTGCCAGCAGTGAGAGAATTGGTGACACTGAAGCTTTCTTT.

V is TRBV9 and J is TRBJ1-6; 8 positions match TRBD1. V shed 4 bases, J shed 9 bases, and the junction held 6 bases outside the gene matches. This CDR3 region has 14 residues. Germline V gives CDR1 SGDLS, CDR2 YYNGEE. CDR3 loop: CASSYGQGTSPLHF. The DNA of the CDR3 is TGTGCCAGCAGCTACGGACAGGGAACTTCACCCCTCCACTTT.

The chain combines TRBV7-3 with TRBJ2-2, with D hard to call. The CDR3 contains 13 residues. The V and J ends lost 5 bases and 6 bases respectively, with 10 bases between them. Germline V CDR1 and CDR2: SGHTA, FQGTGA. CDR3 protein: CASSTRQAGELFF. In DNA, the CDR3 is TGTGCCAGCAGCACCAGGCAGGCCGGGGAGCTGTTTTTT.

The chain recombines TRBV24-1 with TRBJ1-2; maybe TRBD1 (5 bases). V was trimmed by 3 bases and J by 2 bases, leaving 21 bases between them. This CDR3 has 18 residues. The V gene's germline CDR1 is KGHDR and CDR2 SFDVKD. CDR3 amino acids: CATSDPSGTGKSNYGYTF. The CDR3 DNA is TGTGCCACCAGTGATCCCAGTGGAACAGGAAAGTCAAACTATGGCTACACCTTC.

The chain carries TRBV6-5 and TRBJ2-2; 7 bases map to TRBD1. The CDR3 has 13 residues. V lost 6 bases, J lost 5 bases, and 3 bases stayed unmatched. The germline gives CDR1 MNHEY, CDR2 SVGAGI. DNA for the CDR3: TGTGCCAGCAGGGGACAGATAACCGGGGAGCTGTTTTTT. Protein product: CASRGQITGELFF.

The rearrangement uses TRBV5-4 and TRBJ1-1; D is perhaps TRBD1 (5 bases). Per germline, CDR1 SGHNT and CDR2 YYREEE (reference sequence). V was trimmed by 6 bases and J by 0 bases, leaving 21 bases between them. CDR3 length: 17 amino acids. The chain's CDR3 is CASTFGGGGTLNTEAFF. CDR3 DNA sequence: TGTGCCAGCACCTTCGGGGGGGGTGGCACCTTGAACACTGAAGCTTTCTTT.

The chain recombines TRBV9 with TRBJ2-3, with a tentative D call TRBD2 (5 bases). Trimming pared 3 bases from V and 2 bases from J, leaving 13 bases between. Germline values: CDR1 SGDLS, CDR2 YYNGEE. The CDR3 runs 15 residues. The CDR3 reads CASSEDYGYTDTQYF. The DNA for the CDR3 is TGTGCCAGCAGCGAAGACTACGGGTACACAGATACGCAGTATTTT. The entire variable domain, with the rest obtained from reference TRBV9 and TRBJ2-3, is as follows: DSGVTQTPKHLITATGQRVTLRCSPRSGDLSVYWYQQSLDQGLQFLIQYYNGEERAKGNILERFSAQQFPDLHSELNLSSLELGDSALYFCASSEDYGYTDTQYFGPGTRLTVL.

This clone showed up just once. The V call is TRBV4-2, the J call TRBJ1-1; possible D gene TRBD1, 5 bases. There are 19 residues in the CDR3. Trimming cost V 0 bases and J 6 bases, with 26 bases left between them. Looked up from germline, CDR1 is LGHNA and CDR2 is YNFKEQ. The CDR3 nucleotides read TGTGCCAGCAGCCAAGAAGTCTTTGGGGCCTCACCATGGAGCGCTGAAGCTTTCTTT. Translation: CASSQEVFGASPWSAEAFF.

This clone was picked up a small number of times. The chain has TRBV2 and TRBJ1-5; 9 positions match TRBD1. J was trimmed by 5 bases and V by 4 bases; bases with no gene match: 3. There are 14 residues in the CDR3. Germline V gives CDR1 SNHLY, CDR2 FYNNEI. The CDR3 sequence is CASSVGQGYQPQHF. Written as DNA, the CDR3 is TGTGCCAGCAGTGTGGGACAGGGTTATCAGCCCCAGCATTTT.

Here the CDR3 reads CASRALNTEAFF. The CDR3 DNA is TGTGCCAGCAGGGCCTTGAACACTGAAGCTTTCTTT. This rearrangement joins TRBV9 to TRBJ1-1; the D is unclear. Trimming shortened V by 5 bases and J by 0 bases, and 5 bases separated the two germline ends. This CDR3 is 12 amino acids long. Germline CDR1 and CDR2: SGDLS and YYNGEE.

This chain joins TRBV5-4 and TRBJ2-2; tentatively, D is TRBD1 (6 bases). The V gene's germline CDR1 is SGHNT and CDR2 YYREEE (reference sequence). The CDR3 has 13 amino acids. V dropped 2 bases and J dropped 6 bases, with 8 bases sitting between them. In nucleotides, the CDR3 is TGTGCCAGCAGCTTTGAGGGGGCCGGGGAGCTGTTTTTT. This sequence encodes CASSFEGAGELFF.

This clone was seen at least ten times. The chain carries TRBV14 and TRBJ1-4, with D possibly TRBD1 on 6 matching bases. The germline V gene has CDR1 SGHDN and CDR2 FVKESK. The CDR3 sequence is 15 residues long. Trimming cost V 3 bases and J 8 bases, with 16 bases left between them. CDR3 region: CASSQSQGPAEKLFF. The CDR3 bases are TGTGCCAGCAGCCAGTCACAGGGCCCCGCCGAAAAACTGTTTTTT.

The chain carries TRBV5-5 and TRBJ2-3, with unresolved D. The V and J ends lost 0 bases and 2 bases respectively, with 7 bases between them. Germline CDR1 reads SGHKS; CDR2 reads YYEKEE (reference sequence). CDR3 length: 14 residues. The CDR3 reads CASSLELSTDTQYF. DNA for the CDR3: TGTGCCAGCAGCTTGGAGCTATCCACAGATACGCAGTATTTT.

V usage is TRBV28 and J usage is TRBJ2-3, with 13 nucleotides matching TRBD2. The V gene end was trimmed by 3 bases and the J gene end by 0 bases; junction bases not matched to a gene: 9. Germline CDR1 reads MDHEN; CDR2 reads SYDVKM. The CDR3 sequence is 19 residues long. The CDR3, as DNA: TGTGCCAGCAGTTTTCCTCGGACTAGCGGGGGCCGTAGCACAGATACGCAGTATTTT. Its protein is CASSFPRTSGGRSTDTQYF.